Presented here are 19 T cell receptor beta chains from one specimen sequenced in a study of control samples from healthy donors and cancer patients. The repertoire was sequenced with immunoSEQ multiplex PCR; TCRdb's copy has only in-frame clones and lacks some. The sample yields 160,000 or so clones, over 90% seen once. The sample taken for sequencing was blood. All receptors come from a woman aged 25 to 39 in good health.

The V gene is TRBV28, the J gene TRBJ1-1, with D hard to call. CDR3 length: 16 amino acids. Trimming took 8 bases from V and 1 from J, leaving 20 bases between them. Germline V gives CDR1 MDHEN, CDR2 SYDVKM. The CDR3 loop is CASPLPSGQENTEAFF. The CDR3 coding sequence is TGTGCCAGCCCCCTTCCGAGTGGGCAGGAGAACACTGAAGCTTTCTTT.

The chain carries TRBV3-1 (or the pseudogene TRBV3-2) and TRBJ2-3; 7 positions agree with TRBD1. The length of the CDR3 is 16 residues. Germline lookup yields CDR1 LGHDT and CDR2 YNNKEL (reference sequence). The ends lost 4 bases at V and 0 bases at J; junction bases unmatched: 7. CDR3: CASSPTTGLSTDTQYF. CDR3 bases: TGTGCCAGCAGCCCAACGACAGGGTTAAGCACAGATACGCAGTATTTT.

The chain combines TRBV5-1 with TRBJ2-2, with 12 bases aligning to TRBD2. Germline V CDR1 and CDR2: SGHRS, YFSETQ. J gave up 1 base and V 3 bases, and 4 bases lay outside the gene matches. This CDR3 is built from 17 residues. The chain's CDR3 is CASSWGLAGLNTGELFF. DNA of the CDR3: TGCGCCAGCAGCTGGGGACTAGCGGGTCTGAACACCGGGGAGCTGTTTTTT.

The chain carries TRBV19 and TRBJ2-2; D is possibly TRBD1 (5 bases). This CDR3 has 14 residues. Germline V lookup: CDR1 LNHDA, CDR2 SQIVND (reference sequence). Trimming left V 8 bases short and J 0 bases short, with 10 bases between. Here the CDR3 reads CASFQGSNTGELFF. The CDR3 bases are TGTGCCAGTTTCCAGGGATCGAACACCGGGGAGCTGTTTTTT.

V gene TRBV28 combines with J gene TRBJ2-7, with 10 positions matching TRBD1. The junction had 8 bases not matched to a gene; V was cut back by 6 bases and J by 3 bases. Germline CDR1 and CDR2: MDHEN and SYDVKM. The CDR3 runs to 15 residues. This CDR3 is CASSPDRGLIYEQYF. The CDR3 nucleotides read TGTGCCAGCAGCCCTGACAGGGGGCTTATCTACGAGCAGTACTTC.

V usage is TRBV9 and J usage is TRBJ2-7, with D possibly matching TRBD1 (5 bases). Germline V gene data show CDR1 as SGDLS and CDR2 as YYNGEE. With 0 bases removed from V and 3 bases from J, the gap between germline ends came to 16 bases. The CDR3 runs to 16 residues. The CDR3 here is CASSVGPGRVHYEQYF. The CDR3 coding sequence is TGTGCCAGCAGCGTAGGGCCGGGCAGGGTCCACTACGAGCAGTACTTC. The entire variable domain, with the rest obtained from reference TRBV9 and TRBJ2-7, is as follows: DSGVTQTPKHLITATGQRVTLRCSPRSGDLSVYWYQQSLDQGLQFLIQYYNGEERAKGNILERFSAQQFPDLHSELNLSSLELGDSALYFCASSVGPGRVHYEQYFGPGTRLTVT.

This clone was recorded once. The chain couples TRBV15 to TRBJ2-7; 8 bases agree with TRBD2. V shed 5 bases, J shed 5 bases, and the junction held 11 bases outside the gene matches. The CDR3 runs 15 residues. Germline CDR1 and CDR2: LNHNV and YYDKDF (reference sequence). The chain's CDR3 is CATSVETGRVHEQYF. The CDR3 nucleotides read TGTGCCACCAGCGTAGAAACCGGGAGGGTCCACGAGCAGTACTTC.

This sequence joins TRBV15 and TRBJ1-5; no firm D call. V was cut by 5 bases and J by 0 bases, with 14 bases left in between. The CDR3 length is 16 residues. From germline, CDR1 is LNHNV and CDR2 YYDKDF (reference sequence). CDR3 sequence reads: CATSPRGSYSNQPQHF. The CDR3 DNA reads as TGTGCCACCAGCCCCCGTGGGAGCTATAGCAATCAGCCCCAGCATTTT.

This sequence joins TRBV28 and TRBJ2-7; TRBD2 matches at 14 bases. V lost 5 bases and J lost 3; bases outside the gene matches: 9. The CDR3 covers 17 residues. Germline CDR1 MDHEN, CDR2 SYDVKM. The CDR3 nucleotides read TGTGCCAGCAGTCCATCCCCGGGACTAGCGGGAGTCTACGAGCAGTACTTC. Translating gives CASSPSPGLAGVYEQYF. Combining the CDR3 with reference TRBV28 and TRBJ2-7 gives the whole variable domain DVKVTQSSRYLVKRTGEKVFLECVQDMDHENMFWYRQDPGLGLRLIYFSYDVKMKEKGDIPEGYSVSREKKERFSLILESASTNQTSMYLCASSPSPGLAGVYEQYFGPGTRLTVT.

The chain has TRBV4-1 and TRBJ2-5; 12 bases map to TRBD1. Per germline, CDR1 MGHRA and CDR2 YSYEKL. Unmatched junction bases numbered 5, after V lost 1 base and J lost 5 bases. The length of the CDR3 is 16 residues. CDR3 in DNA: TGCGCCAGCAGCCAAGTTCGCGGGACAGGGGGCGAGACCCAGTACTTC. Protein: CASSQVRGTGGETQYF.

The chain combines TRBV28 with TRBJ1-1; possibly TRBD1 for D (6 bases). CDR3 size: 13 residues. With 5 bases removed from V and 3 bases from J, the gap between germline ends came to 10 bases. Germline CDR1 and CDR2: MDHEN and SYDVKM. In DNA, the CDR3 is TGTGCCAGCAGTCCTTACAGGGACACTGAAGCTTTCTTT. It specifies CASSPYRDTEAFF.

The V call is TRBV2, the J call TRBJ1-1, with no clear D. CDR1 SNHLY and CDR2 FYNNEI come from the germline V gene. The V and J ends lost 6 bases and 1 base respectively, with 9 bases between them. The CDR3 runs 13 residues. The CDR3 spells CASRGGQNTEAFF. The CDR3 DNA follows: TGTGCCAGCAGGGGAGGGCAGAACACTGAAGCTTTCTTT.

This clone has just one count. The chain recombines TRBV24-1 with TRBJ1-2, with D hard to call. Germline V gene data show CDR1 as KGHDR and CDR2 as SFDVKD. V dropped 4 bases and J dropped 7 bases, with 12 bases sitting between them. CDR3 length equals 13 residues. As DNA, the CDR3 is TGTGCCACCAGTGACTGGACCGGGTCTGGCTACACCTTC. It yields the protein CATSDWTGSGYTF.

J is TRBJ2-5 and V is TRBV5-1; 11 nucleotides line up with TRBD2. The CDR3 extends over 16 amino acids. With V trimmed by 4 bases and J by 1 base, 6 bases remained unmatched. Germline CDR1 is SGHRS and CDR2 is YFSETQ. The CDR3 here is CASSPLSGGGQETQYF. The CDR3 region has the DNA TGCGCCAGCAGCCCCCTTAGCGGGGGGGGCCAAGAGACCCAGTACTTC.

The chain uses TRBV28 and TRBJ2-1; TRBD2 matches at 11 bases. V shed 6 bases and J 0 bases; nucleotides not matched to a gene: 13. Germline CDR1 reads MDHEN; CDR2 reads SYDVKM. CDR3 length equals 19 residues. The CDR3: CASSITSGSLQSSYNEQFF. The CDR3 DNA is TGTGCCAGCAGCATCACTAGCGGGAGTTTACAAAGCTCCTACAATGAGCAGTTCTTC.

This chain uses TRBV11-2 with TRBJ1-1; D unresolved. Germline CDR1 reads SGHAT; CDR2 reads FQNNGV. Trimming shortened V by 1 base and J by 3 bases, and 6 bases separated the two germline ends. This CDR3 comprises 13 residues. CDR3 in DNA: TGTGCCAGCAGCTTAGCTGATTACACTGAAGCTTTCTTT. Amino acids: CASSLADYTEAFF.

The CDR3 sequence: CAWSVGPPKQGARTDTQYF. The CDR3, as DNA: TGTGCCTGGAGTGTAGGCCCCCCTAAACAGGGGGCGAGGACAGATACGCAGTATTTT. The chain links TRBV30 to TRBJ2-3; 9 bases map to TRBD1. The V gene end was trimmed by 0 bases and the J gene end by 3 bases; junction bases not matched to a gene: 16. CDR3 length: 19 residues. From germline, CDR1 is GTSNPN and CDR2 SVGIG (reference sequence).

The chain joins TRBV10-3 to TRBJ2-7; 9 bases line up with TRBD2. V lost 10 bases to trimming and J lost 4 bases; unmatched junction nucleotides: 17. Germline V gives CDR1 ENHRY, CDR2 SYGVKD. The CDR3 has 16 amino acids. The CDR3 here is CATTRGGGRGLYEQYF. The CDR3 DNA sequence: TGTGCCACAACCCGCGGGGGGGGCCGGGGCTTATACGAGCAGTACTTC.

This clone appeared a single time. The DNA for the CDR3 is TGTGCCAGCAGCTTACCGGGCGGCCGGGGAAACACCATATATTTT. It codes for CASSLPGGRGNTIYF. V usage is TRBV7-9 and J usage is TRBJ1-3; no clear D. Germline V CDR1 and CDR2: SEHNR, FQNEAQ (reference sequence). V was shortened by 2 bases and J by 4 bases, with 12 bases between the two germline ends. The CDR3 spans 15 residues.